Listed below are T cell receptor beta chains from one sample, sequenced in a study of blood T cell repertoires in COVID-19. Assay: immunoSEQ multiplex PCR; the TCRdb copy retains only in-frame clones and omits some. The table lists a few hundred thousand clones, more than 75% of them singletons. Material: peripheral blood. These receptors were obtained from a man aged 55-75 years with acute or convalescent COVID-19. Both conserved end residues are part of each CDR3. A D gene is named only where the DNA matches it firmly. Clone size is given for some rows only: seen once, a few or many times, or a class if the clone is expanded.

size	D	V	J	DNA	CDR3
.	TRBD2	TRBV5-1	TRBJ2-7	TGCGCCAGCAGCTTCAGCGGGGGACTCCCGGGGGACGAGCAGTACTTC	CASSFSGGLPGDEQYF
.	.	TRBV6-5	TRBJ1-1	TGTGCCAGCAGTTACGAGGCGGGACGGGGGGCTTTCTTT	CASSYEAGRGAFF
few	.	TRBV5-1	TRBJ1-3	TGCGCCAGCAGCCCTGGCAGGGGTGGAAACACCATATATTTT	CASSPGRGGNTIYF
.	.	TRBV19	TRBJ2-5	TGTGCCAGTAGGAACGGGGTCCAAGAGACCCAGTACTTC	CASRNGVQETQYF
.	.	TRBV12-5	TRBJ1-6	TGTGCTAGTGGTTTGGTATTGGGCCCCCTGCTCGGTAATTCACCCCTCCACTTT	CASGLVLGPLLGNSPLHF
.	TRBD2	TRBV19	TRBJ2-3	TGTGCCAGTAGTATGCAGCGGGGGGCCCCCAAGAAGACAGATACGCAGTATTTT	CASSMQRGAPKKTDTQYF
.	TRBD2	TRBV5-1	TRBJ2-3	TGCGCCAGCAGCCTGGGAGGGTTCCCAGATACGCAGTATTTT	CASSLGGFPDTQYF
.	.	TRBV11-2	TRBJ1-4	TGTGCCAGCAGCTTAGACTCGCAGGGTAATGAAAAACTGTTTTTT	CASSLDSQGNEKLFF
.	.	TRBV7-2	TRBJ1-1	TGTGCCAGCAGCTTGGGGGCGTGGGATCGCACTGAAGCTTTCTTT	CASSLGAWDRTEAFF
.	.	TRBV3-1/TRBV3-2	TRBJ1-2	TGTGCCAGCAGCCATGCCACGGTGGAGCAGAACTTC	CASSHATVEQNF
.	TRBD1	TRBV13	TRBJ2-7	TGTGCCAGCAGCGCTCTCCGACAGGGGGCCCCCTACGAGCAGTACTTC	CASSALRQGAPYEQYF
.	TRBD1	TRBV3-1/TRBV3-2	TRBJ1-2	TGTGCCAGCAGCCAAGTTAGGACAGGGAATGGCTACACCTTC	CASSQVRTGNGYTF
.	.	TRBV11-3	TRBJ2-3	TGTGCCAGCAAAAGAGCCCATAGCACAGATACGCAGTATTTT	CASKRAHSTDTQYF
.	.	TRBV18	TRBJ1-6	TGTGCCAGCTCACCAGGGGGAGGTTCACCCCTCCACTTT	CASSPGGGSPLHF
.	.	TRBV12-5	TRBJ1-1	TGTGCTAGTGGTTTGGTAAGGACAAACACTGAAGCTTTCTTT	CASGLVRTNTEAFF
.	.	TRBV30	TRBJ2-2	TGTGCCTGGTTAAGGCGCGGACTAACGAACACCGGGGAGCTGTTTTTT	CAWLRRGLTNTGELFF
.	.	TRBV29-1	TRBJ1-1	TGCAGCGTTGATGGGGGCAACACTGAAGCTTTCTTT	CSVDGGNTEAFF
.	TRBD1	TRBV19	TRBJ1-2	TGTGCCAGTAGAGGAGGGGGACAGGGGCCTTATGGCTACACCTTC	CASRGGGQGPYGYTF
.	TRBD2	TRBV7-8	TRBJ2-3	TGTGCCAGCAACACGGGGGGATCCACAGATACGCAGTATTTT	CASNTGGSTDTQYF
.	.	TRBV27	TRBJ1-3	TGTGCCAGCAGCCGAACCGCCGCCGCGAGCTCTGGAAACACCATATATTTT	CASSRTAAASSGNTIYF
.	TRBD1	TRBV19	TRBJ1-1	TGTGCCAGTAGTAAGAGACAGGGGGGTGGGAACACTGAAGCTTTCTTT	CASSKRQGGGNTEAFF
.	.	TRBV24-1	TRBJ1-5	TGTGCCACCAGTGGCGGCAATCAGCCCCAGCATTTT	CATSGGNQPQHF
.	.	TRBV9	TRBJ2-2	TGTGCCAGCAGCGTAGTGAATACTCTGACCGGGGAGCTGTTTTTT	CASSVVNTLTGELFF
.	TRBD1	TRBV5-1	TRBJ1-4	TGCGCCAGCAGCTGGGGACAGGGGCTTGAAAAACTGTTTTTT	CASSWGQGLEKLFF
.	TRBD2	TRBV27	TRBJ2-5	TGTGCCAGCAGTTTACGTCCCCGAAGCGGGACTAAAGAGACCCAGTACTTC	CASSLRPRSGTKETQYF
.	TRBD1	TRBV7-2	TRBJ1-1	TGTGCCAGCAGCTTAGGGACAGGGGGTCCTGAAGCTTTCTTT	CASSLGTGGPEAFF